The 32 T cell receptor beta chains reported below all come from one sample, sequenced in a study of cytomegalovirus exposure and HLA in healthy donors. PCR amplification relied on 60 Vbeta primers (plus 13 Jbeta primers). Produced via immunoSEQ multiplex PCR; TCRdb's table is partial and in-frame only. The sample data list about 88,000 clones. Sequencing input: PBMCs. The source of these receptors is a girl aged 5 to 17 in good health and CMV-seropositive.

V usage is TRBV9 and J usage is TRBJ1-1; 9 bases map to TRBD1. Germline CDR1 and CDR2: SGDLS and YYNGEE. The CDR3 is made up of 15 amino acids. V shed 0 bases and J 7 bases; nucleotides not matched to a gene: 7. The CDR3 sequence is CASSVASGTGSEAFF. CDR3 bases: TGTGCCAGCAGCGTAGCCTCCGGGACAGGGAGTGAAGCTTTCTTT.

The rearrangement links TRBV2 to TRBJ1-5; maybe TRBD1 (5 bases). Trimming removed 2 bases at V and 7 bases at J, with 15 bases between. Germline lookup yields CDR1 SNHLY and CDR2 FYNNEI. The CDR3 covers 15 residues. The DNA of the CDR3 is TGTGCCAGCAGTGAAAAGGGGCAGGGTCGGCAGCCCCAGCATTTT. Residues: CASSEKGQGRQPQHF.

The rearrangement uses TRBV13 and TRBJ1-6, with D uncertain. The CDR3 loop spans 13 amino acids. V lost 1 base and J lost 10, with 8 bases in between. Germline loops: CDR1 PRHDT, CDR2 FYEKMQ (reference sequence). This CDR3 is CASSLAGASPLHF. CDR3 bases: TGTGCCAGCAGCTTAGCTGGAGCATCACCCCTCCACTTT.

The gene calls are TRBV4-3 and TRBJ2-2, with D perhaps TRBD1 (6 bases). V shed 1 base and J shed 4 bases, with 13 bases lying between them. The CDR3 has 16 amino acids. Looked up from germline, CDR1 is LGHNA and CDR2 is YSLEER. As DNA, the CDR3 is TGCGCCAGCAGCCAAGGCCACAGGGCCAGCACCGGGGAGCTGTTTTTT. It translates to CASSQGHRASTGELFF.

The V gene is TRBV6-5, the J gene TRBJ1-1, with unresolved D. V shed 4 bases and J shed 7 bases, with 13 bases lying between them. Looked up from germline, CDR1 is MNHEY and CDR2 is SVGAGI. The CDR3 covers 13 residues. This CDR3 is CASSSFGVDEAFF. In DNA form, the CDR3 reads TGTGCCAGCAGTTCCTTCGGAGTGGATGAAGCTTTCTTT.

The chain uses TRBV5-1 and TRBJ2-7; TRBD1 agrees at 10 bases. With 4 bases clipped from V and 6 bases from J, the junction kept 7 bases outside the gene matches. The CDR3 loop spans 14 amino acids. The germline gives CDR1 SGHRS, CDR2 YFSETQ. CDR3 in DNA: TGCGCCAGCAGCGAACGGACAGGGGGTGGCGAGCAGTACGTC. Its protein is CASSERTGGGEQYV.

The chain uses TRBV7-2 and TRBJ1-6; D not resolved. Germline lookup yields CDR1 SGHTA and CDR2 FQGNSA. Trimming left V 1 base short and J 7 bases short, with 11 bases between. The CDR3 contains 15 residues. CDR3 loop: CASSLVGRPNSPLHF. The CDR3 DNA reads TGTGCCAGCAGCTTAGTTGGGAGGCCGAATTCACCCCTCCACTTT. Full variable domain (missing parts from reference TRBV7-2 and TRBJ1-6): GAGVSQSPSNKVTEKGKDVELRCDPISGHTALYWYRQSLGQGLEFLIYFQGNSAPDKSGLPSDRFSAERTGGSVSTLTIQRTQQEDSAVYLCASSLVGRPNSPLHFGNGTRLTVT.

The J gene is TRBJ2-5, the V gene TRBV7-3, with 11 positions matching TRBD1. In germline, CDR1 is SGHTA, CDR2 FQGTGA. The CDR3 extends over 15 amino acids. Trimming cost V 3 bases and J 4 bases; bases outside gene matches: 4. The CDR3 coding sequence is TGTGCCAGCAGCTTGGCCGGGACAGGGGGAGAGACCCAGTACTTC. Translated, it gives CASSLAGTGGETQYF.

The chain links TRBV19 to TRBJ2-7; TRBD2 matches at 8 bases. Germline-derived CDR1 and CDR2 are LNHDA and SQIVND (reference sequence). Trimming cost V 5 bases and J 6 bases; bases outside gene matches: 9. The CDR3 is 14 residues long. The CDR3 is CASSFREGIGEQYF. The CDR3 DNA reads TGTGCCAGTAGTTTCCGGGAGGGAATTGGCGAGCAGTACTTC.

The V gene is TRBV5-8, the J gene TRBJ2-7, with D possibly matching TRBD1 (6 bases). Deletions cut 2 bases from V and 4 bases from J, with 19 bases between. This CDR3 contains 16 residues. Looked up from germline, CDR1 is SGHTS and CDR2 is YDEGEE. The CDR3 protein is CASSFWQGFDQYEQYV. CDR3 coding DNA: TGTGCCAGCAGCTTTTGGCAGGGGTTTGATCAATACGAGCAGTACGTC.

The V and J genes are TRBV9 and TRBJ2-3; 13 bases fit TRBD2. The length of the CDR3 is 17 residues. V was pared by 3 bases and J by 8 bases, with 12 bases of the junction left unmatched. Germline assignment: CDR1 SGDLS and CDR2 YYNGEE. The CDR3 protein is CASSATSGGGYSGTQYF. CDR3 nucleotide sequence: TGTGCCAGCAGCGCAACTAGCGGGGGGGGCTACAGCGGTACGCAGTATTTT.

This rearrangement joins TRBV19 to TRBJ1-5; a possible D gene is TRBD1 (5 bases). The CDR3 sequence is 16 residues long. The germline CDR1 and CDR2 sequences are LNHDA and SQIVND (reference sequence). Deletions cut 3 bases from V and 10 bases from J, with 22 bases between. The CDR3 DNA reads TGTGCCAGTAGTATCCCCACCGGGGGGTTGAGTCTACCCCAGCATTTT. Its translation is CASSIPTGGLSLPQHF.

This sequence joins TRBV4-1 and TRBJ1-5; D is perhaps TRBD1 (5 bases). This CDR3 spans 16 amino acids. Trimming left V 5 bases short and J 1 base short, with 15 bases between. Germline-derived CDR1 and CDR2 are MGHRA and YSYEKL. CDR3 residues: CASSSAGGFSNQPQHF. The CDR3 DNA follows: TGCGCCAGCAGCTCCGCGGGGGGTTTCAGCAATCAGCCCCAGCATTTT.

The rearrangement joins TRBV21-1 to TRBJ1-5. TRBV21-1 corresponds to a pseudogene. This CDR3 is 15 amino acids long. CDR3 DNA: TGTGCCAGCAGCTTCCGAGCGGTAGACAATCAGCCCCAGCATTTT. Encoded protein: CASSFRAVDNQPQHF.

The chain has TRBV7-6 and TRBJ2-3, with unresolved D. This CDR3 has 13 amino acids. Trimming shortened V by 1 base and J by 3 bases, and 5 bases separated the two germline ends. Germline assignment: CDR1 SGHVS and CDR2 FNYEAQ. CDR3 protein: CASSLGLTDTQYF. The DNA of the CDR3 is TGTGCCAGCAGCTTAGGCCTAACAGATACGCAGTATTTT.

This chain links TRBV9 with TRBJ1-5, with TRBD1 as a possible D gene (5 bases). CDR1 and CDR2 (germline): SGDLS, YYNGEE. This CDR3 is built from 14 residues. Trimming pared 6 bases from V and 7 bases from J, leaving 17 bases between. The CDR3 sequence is CASNRNGQGQPQHF. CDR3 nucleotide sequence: TGTGCCAGCAACCGTAACGGCCAGGGACAGCCCCAGCATTTT.

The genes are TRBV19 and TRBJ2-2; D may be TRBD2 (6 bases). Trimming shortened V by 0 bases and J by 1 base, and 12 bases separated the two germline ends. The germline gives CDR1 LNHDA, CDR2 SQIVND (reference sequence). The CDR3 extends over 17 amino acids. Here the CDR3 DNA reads TGTGCCAGTAGTATAGATCGGGCGGGGTGGAACACCGGGGAGCTGTTTTTT. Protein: CASSIDRAGWNTGELFF. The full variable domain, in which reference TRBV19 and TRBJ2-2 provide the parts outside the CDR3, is DGGITQSPKYLFRKEGQNVTLSCEQNLNHDAMYWYRQDPGQGLRLIYYSQIVNDFQKGDIAEGYSVSREKKESFPLTVTSAQKNPTAFYLCASSIDRAGWNTGELFFGEGSRLTVL.

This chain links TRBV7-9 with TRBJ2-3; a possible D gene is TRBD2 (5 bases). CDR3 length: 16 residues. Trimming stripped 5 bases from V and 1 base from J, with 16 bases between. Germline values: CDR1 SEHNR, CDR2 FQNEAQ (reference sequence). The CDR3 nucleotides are TGTGCCAGCAGCCCTAGCCTCATCCTCCGCACAGATACGCAGTATTTT. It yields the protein CASSPSLILRTDTQYF.

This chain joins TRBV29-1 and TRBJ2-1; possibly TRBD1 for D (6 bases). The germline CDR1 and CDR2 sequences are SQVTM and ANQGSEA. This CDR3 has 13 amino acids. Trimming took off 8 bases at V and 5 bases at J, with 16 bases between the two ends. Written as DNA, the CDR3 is TGCAGCTTCAAGGGGGAAGTAGACAATGAGCAGTTCTTC. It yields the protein CSFKGEVDNEQFF.

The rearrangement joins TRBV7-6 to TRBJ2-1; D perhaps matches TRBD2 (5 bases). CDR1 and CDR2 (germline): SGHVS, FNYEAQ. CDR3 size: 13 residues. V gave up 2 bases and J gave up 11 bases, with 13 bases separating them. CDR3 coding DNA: TGTGCCAGCAGCTTAATTGAGACTAAAAAGCAGTTCTTC. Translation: CASSLIETKKQFF.

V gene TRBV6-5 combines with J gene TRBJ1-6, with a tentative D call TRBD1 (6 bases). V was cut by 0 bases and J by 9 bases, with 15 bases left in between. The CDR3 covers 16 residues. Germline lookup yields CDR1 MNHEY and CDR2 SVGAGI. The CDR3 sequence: CASSYSGTGTPSPLHF. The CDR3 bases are TGTGCCAGCAGTTACTCGGGCACAGGGACGCCTTCACCCCTCCACTTT.

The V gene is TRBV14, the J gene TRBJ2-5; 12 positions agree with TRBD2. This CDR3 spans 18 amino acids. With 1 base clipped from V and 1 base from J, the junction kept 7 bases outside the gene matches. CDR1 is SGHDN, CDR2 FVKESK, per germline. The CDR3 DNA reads TGTGCCAGCAGCCAAGGGGGACTAGCGGGTCGCCCCCAAGAGACCCAGTACTTC. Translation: CASSQGGLAGRPQETQYF.

The CDR3 sequence is CATNRELNTEAFF. Written as DNA, the CDR3 is TGTGCCACCAATAGGGAGCTGAACACTGAAGCTTTCTTT. The chain combines TRBV2 with TRBJ1-1, with no clear D. Germline CDR1 is SNHLY and CDR2 is FYNNEI. Deletions cut 10 bases from V and 0 bases from J, with 12 bases between. The CDR3 contains 13 residues.

CDR3 residues: CASSLTGEGETQYF. As DNA, the CDR3 is TGTGCCAGCAGTCTAACGGGGGAGGGAGAGACCCAGTACTTC. The chain is built from TRBV13 and TRBJ2-5; 7 nucleotides match TRBD2. There are 14 residues in the CDR3. Germline trimming cut 6 bases from V and 4 bases from J; bases unmatched to any gene: 8. Germline lookup yields CDR1 PRHDT and CDR2 FYEKMQ (reference sequence).

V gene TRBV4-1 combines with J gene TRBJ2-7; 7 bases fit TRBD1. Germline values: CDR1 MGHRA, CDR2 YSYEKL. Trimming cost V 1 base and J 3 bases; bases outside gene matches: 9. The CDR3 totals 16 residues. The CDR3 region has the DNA TGCGCCAGCAGCCAAGGGAGACAGGGACGGAACTACGAGCAGTACTTC. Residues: CASSQGRQGRNYEQYF.

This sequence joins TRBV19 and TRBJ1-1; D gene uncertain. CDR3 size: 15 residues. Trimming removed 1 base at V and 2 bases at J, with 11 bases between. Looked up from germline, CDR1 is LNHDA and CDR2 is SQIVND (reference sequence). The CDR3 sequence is CASSIAGGINTEAFF. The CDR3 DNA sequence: TGTGCCAGTAGTATAGCTGGCGGGATAAACACTGAAGCTTTCTTT.

CDR3 sequence (DNA): TGTGCCAGCAGCTTAGAAGGTACAGCGAACACTGAAGCTTTCTTT. Translation: CASSLEGTANTEAFF. J is TRBJ1-1 and V is TRBV7-8; D is unresolved. The CDR3 covers 15 residues. Looked up from germline, CDR1 is SGHVS and CDR2 is FQNEAQ. With 1 base removed from V and 1 base from J, the gap between germline ends came to 10 bases.

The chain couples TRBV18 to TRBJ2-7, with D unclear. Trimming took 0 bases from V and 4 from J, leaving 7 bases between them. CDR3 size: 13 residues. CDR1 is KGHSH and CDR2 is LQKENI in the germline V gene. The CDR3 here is CASSPPTPYEQYF. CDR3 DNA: TGTGCCAGCTCACCACCTACACCTTACGAGCAGTACTTC.

In DNA, the CDR3 is TGTGCCAGCAGGTACCGGGAGCTACCGGATAATTCACCCCTCCACTTT. Its protein is CASRYRELPDNSPLHF. This chain links TRBV6-5 with TRBJ1-6; D remains unclear. Trimming shortened V by 6 bases and J by 5 bases, and 17 bases separated the two germline ends. This CDR3 spans 16 amino acids. The V gene's germline CDR1 is MNHEY and CDR2 SVGAGI.

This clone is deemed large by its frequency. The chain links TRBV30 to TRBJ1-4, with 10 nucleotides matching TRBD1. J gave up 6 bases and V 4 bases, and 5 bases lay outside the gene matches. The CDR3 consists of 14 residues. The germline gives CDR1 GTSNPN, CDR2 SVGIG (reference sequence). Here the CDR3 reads CAWKTGTGDEKLFF. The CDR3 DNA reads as TGTGCCTGGAAAACCGGGACAGGGGATGAAAAACTGTTTTTT.

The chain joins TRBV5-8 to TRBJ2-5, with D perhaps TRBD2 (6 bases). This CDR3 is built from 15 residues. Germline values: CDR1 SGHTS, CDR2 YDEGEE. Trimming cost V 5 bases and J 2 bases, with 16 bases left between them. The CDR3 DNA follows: TGTGCCAGCAGTCAAGGGGACTTCGGTCAAGAGACCCAGTACTTC. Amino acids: CASSQGDFGQETQYF.

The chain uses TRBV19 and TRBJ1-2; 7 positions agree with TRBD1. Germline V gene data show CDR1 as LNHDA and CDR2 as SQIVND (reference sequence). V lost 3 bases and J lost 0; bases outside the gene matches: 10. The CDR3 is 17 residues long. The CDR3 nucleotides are TGTGCCAGTAGTATCCCTTCACAGGGGCAAGCTAACTATGGCTACACCTTC. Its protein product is CASSIPSQGQANYGYTF.